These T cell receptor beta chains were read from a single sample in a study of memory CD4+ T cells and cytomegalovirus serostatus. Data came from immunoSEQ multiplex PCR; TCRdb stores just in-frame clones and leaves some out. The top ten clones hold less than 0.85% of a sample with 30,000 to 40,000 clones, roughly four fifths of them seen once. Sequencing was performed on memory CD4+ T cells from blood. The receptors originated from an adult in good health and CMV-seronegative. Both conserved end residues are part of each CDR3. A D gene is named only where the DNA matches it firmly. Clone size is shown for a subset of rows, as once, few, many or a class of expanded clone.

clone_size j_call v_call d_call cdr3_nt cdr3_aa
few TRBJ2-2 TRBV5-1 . TGCGCCAGCAGCTTGTCCGCGACAGTTACCGGGGAGCTGTTTTTT CASSLSATVTGELFF
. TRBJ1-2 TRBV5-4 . TGTGCCAGCAGCTTGGCGGGGAACGGCTACACCTTC CASSLAGNGYTF
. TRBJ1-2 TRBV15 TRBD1 TGTGCCACCAGCAGAGACGGGGACAGTTTAACTAACTATGGCTACACCTTC CATSRDGDSLTNYGYTF
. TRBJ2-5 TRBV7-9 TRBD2 TGTGCCAGCAGCTATAGCGGGGCGCGAGAGACCCAGTACTTC CASSYSGARETQYF
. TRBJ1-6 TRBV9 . TGTGCCAGCAGCGTAGCTACAGGACCTCCGGCGGACAATTCACCCCTCCACTTT CASSVATGPPADNSPLHF
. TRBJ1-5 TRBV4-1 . TGCGCCAGCAGCCAAGAATCGACGTTACGAGGCCAGCCCCAGCATTTT CASSQESTLRGQPQHF
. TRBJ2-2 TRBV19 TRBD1 TGTGCCAGTAGTATACCCGCGGACAGGGGTACCGGGGAGCTGTTTTTT CASSIPADRGTGELFF
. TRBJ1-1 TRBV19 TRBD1 TGTGCCAGTAGTCCTTACAGGGGAACCATGAACACTGAAGCTTTCTTT CASSPYRGTMNTEAFF
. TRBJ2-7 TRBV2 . TGTGCCAGCAGGGAGGGCGTCGAGCAGTACTTC CASREGVEQYF
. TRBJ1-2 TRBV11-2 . TGTGCCAGCAGTCGCGAAGGCAGCGGCTACACCTTC CASSREGSGYTF
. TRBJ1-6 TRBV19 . TGTGCCAGTAGTATGGGTTGGGACACTCTAAACCCCCTCCACTTT CASSMGWDTLNPLHF
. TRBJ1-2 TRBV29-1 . TGCAGCGTTGACAGGGTAATTCGAGGCTACACCTTC CSVDRVIRGYTF
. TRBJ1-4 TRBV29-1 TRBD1 TGCAGCGTGGGACAGGCTAATGAAAAACTGTTTTTT CSVGQANEKLFF
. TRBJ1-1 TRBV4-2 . TGTGCCAGCACCGGCACTCAACAGGCGAACACTGAAGCTTTCTTT CASTGTQQANTEAFF
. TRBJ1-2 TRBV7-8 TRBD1 TGTGCCAGCAGCCCAACCAGGGGGCCCTATGGCTACACCTTC CASSPTRGPYGYTF
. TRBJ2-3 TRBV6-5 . TGTGCCAGCAGTTTCGGGACACTGAGCACAGATACGCAGTATTTT CASSFGTLSTDTQYF
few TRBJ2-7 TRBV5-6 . TGTGCCAGCAGCGATAGGTTAGAACTCCACGAGCAGTACTTC CASSDRLELHEQYF
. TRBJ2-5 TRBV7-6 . TGTGCCAGCAGCTTGAGGGTAATCGGGGAGACCCAGTACTTC CASSLRVIGETQYF
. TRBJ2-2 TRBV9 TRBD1 TGTGCCAGCAGCGTAGTAGGGACAGGGTCGAACACCGGGGAGCTGTTTTTT CASSVVGTGSNTGELFF
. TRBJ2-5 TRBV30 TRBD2 TGTGCCCGGAATGGTCTAGCGGGAGGTTTAGAGACCCAGTACTTC CARNGLAGGLETQYF
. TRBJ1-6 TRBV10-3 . TGTGCCATCAGTGATCGAGGGGCACCCCTCCACTTT CAISDRGAPLHF
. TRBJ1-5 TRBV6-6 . TGTGCCAGCACCCTCCGTAAGGGTCAGCCCCAGCATTTT CASTLRKGQPQHF
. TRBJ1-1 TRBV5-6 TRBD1 TGTGCCAGCAGTCCGAGGCCCACAGGGGTAGGTGAAGCTTTCTTT CASSPRPTGVGEAFF
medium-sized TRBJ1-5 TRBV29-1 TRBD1 TGCAGCGTCAGACAGGGAAGCAATCAGCCCCAGCATTTT CSVRQGSNQPQHF
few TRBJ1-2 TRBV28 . TGTGCCAGCAGTTTTGACAGCAACTATGGCTACACCTTC CASSFDSNYGYTF
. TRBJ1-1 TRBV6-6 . TGTGCCAGCAGTTACTTCAGGGGTATTGTGAACACTGAAGCTTTCTTT CASSYFRGIVNTEAFF
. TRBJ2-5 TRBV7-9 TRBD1 TGTGCCAGCACCCCGAGGACAGGGTCCCAAGAGACCCAGTACTTC CASTPRTGSQETQYF